Below are 32 T cell receptor beta chains sequenced from a single sample in a study of T-cell memory formation after mild COVID-19. TCRdb used MiXCR to reprocess the 5' RACE reads, holding one entry per CDR3 protein. This table has 300,000 to 400,000 distinct CDR3 sequences, 12% to 15% appearing once. The sequenced sample consisted of PBMCs or a T cell subset sorted from them (not recorded which). These receptors all stem from a man between 18 and 35 years old who had mild COVID-19 (a few samples of this study predate the infection). Cell type and time point are not known.

This chain joins TRBV5-1 and TRBJ2-7, with TRBD1 matching 9 bases. The germline CDR1 and CDR2 sequences are SGHRS and YFSETQ. With V trimmed by 2 bases and J by 3 bases, 3 bases remained unmatched. The CDR3 runs to 14 residues. As DNA, the CDR3 is TGCGCCAGCAGCTTAGGGACAGGGTACTACGAGCAGTACTTC. Translating gives CASSLGTGYYEQYF.

This chain uses TRBV20-1 with TRBJ1-1; D is uncertain. The CDR3 extends over 11 amino acids. Germline CDR1 and CDR2: DFQATT and SNEGSKA (reference sequence). Trimming removed 6 bases from V and 5 bases from J, with 10 bases in between. The CDR3: CSAARGTEAFF. CDR3 nucleotides: TGCAGTGCGGCCCGGGGAACTGAAGCTTTCTTT.

This clonotype was found many times. V usage is TRBV7-2 and J usage is TRBJ1-2; TRBD1 is a possible D gene (6 bases). This CDR3 is built from 16 residues. Trimming stripped 6 bases from V and 1 base from J, with 18 bases between. Germline CDR1 SGHTA, CDR2 FQGNSA. DNA for the CDR3: TGTGCCAGCAGGCCCCAGACAGGTGGTTTTAACTATGGCTACACCTTC. Its protein product is CASRPQTGGFNYGYTF.

This clonotype was seen only a few times. This sequence joins TRBV6-6 and TRBJ1-6; no definite D call. Trimming shortened V by 7 bases and J by 9 bases, and 10 bases separated the two germline ends. This CDR3 is built from 12 residues. Germline CDR1 reads MNHNY; CDR2 reads SVGAGI (reference sequence). CDR3 in amino acids: CASTTGRSPLHF. The CDR3 DNA follows: TGTGCCAGCACCACTGGACGTTCACCCCTCCACTTT.

This clonotype was recorded a few times. The chain is built from TRBV10-3 and TRBJ1-4, with TRBD1 matching 7 bases. Germline trimming cut 4 bases from V and 5 bases from J; bases unmatched to any gene: 1. Per the germline V gene, CDR1 is ENHRY and CDR2 is SYGVKD. The CDR3 totals 13 residues. CDR3 bases: TGTGCCATCAGTGCGACAGGGAATGAAAAACTGTTTTTT. It codes for CAISATGNEKLFF.

This clonotype was detected only a few times. V gene TRBV4-2 combines with J gene TRBJ2-1, with TRBD1 identical over 7 bases. This CDR3 contains 15 residues. Germline CDR1 LGHNA, CDR2 YNFKEQ. Losses at the gene ends were 1 base for V and 8 bases for J; bases not matched to a gene: 8. CDR3 in amino acids: CASSQGDSSPDEQFF. In DNA, the CDR3 is TGTGCCAGCAGCCAAGGGGACAGTAGTCCCGATGAGCAGTTCTTC.

This chain links TRBV6-5 with TRBJ2-2; TRBD2 matches at 12 bases. Germline V gene lookup returns CDR1 MNHEY and CDR2 SVGAGI. J was trimmed by 11 bases and V by 5 bases; bases with no gene match: 9. The length of the CDR3 is 15 residues. The CDR3 nucleotides read TGTGCCAGCAGTCTAGCGGGGGGGAAGCCCCGCGAGCTGTTTTTT. Translation: CASSLAGGKPRELFF.

This clonotype was counted many times. The gene calls are TRBV20-1 and TRBJ1-4; a possible D gene is TRBD1 (6 bases). CDR3 length: 14 amino acids. Germline values: CDR1 DFQATT, CDR2 SNEGSKA (reference sequence). The V end lost 0 bases, the J end lost 4 bases, and 9 bases lay between the germline ends. The CDR3 bases are TGCAGTGCTAGAGAGGCACAGGGTAATGAAAAACTGTTTTTT. It yields the protein CSAREAQGNEKLFF.

The chain is built from TRBV27 and TRBJ2-2; no clear D gene. With 5 bases removed from V and 10 bases from J, the gap between germline ends came to 14 bases. The length of the CDR3 is 13 residues. CDR1 and CDR2 (germline): MNHEY, SMNVEV (reference sequence). The chain's CDR3 is CASSLRVTSELFF. The CDR3 region has the DNA TGTGCCAGCAGTCTAAGGGTAACCTCGGAGCTGTTTTTT.

This clonotype was counted many times. The V gene is TRBV7-2, the J gene TRBJ2-3, with 10 bases matching TRBD2. The J segment lost 5 bases and the V segment lost 7 bases, leaving 9 bases of the junction unmatched. CDR3 length: 15 amino acids. The germline CDR1 and CDR2 sequences are SGHTA and FQGNSA. The CDR3, as DNA: TGTGCCAGCAACCAGATAGCGGGGGGCGGAGATACGCAGTATTTT. This codes for CASNQIAGGGDTQYF.

In its sample, this clonotype was seen many times. The chain links TRBV2 to TRBJ1-5, with 7 nucleotides matching TRBD1. The CDR3 runs 15 residues. The V and J ends lost 4 bases and 4 bases, in that order; junction bases with no gene match: 7. Germline V gene lookup returns CDR1 SNHLY and CDR2 FYNNEI. In nucleotides, the CDR3 is TGTGCCAGCAGTGTCCGGACAGGAGGTAATCAGCCCCAGCATTTT. Translating gives CASSVRTGGNQPQHF.

J is TRBJ1-2 and V is TRBV20-1; D gene ambiguous. This CDR3 is 13 amino acids long. V was cut by 3 bases and J by 2 bases, with 10 bases left in between. CDR1 DFQATT and CDR2 SNEGSKA come from the germline V gene (reference sequence). The CDR3 protein is CSARPWTNYGYTF. CDR3 coding DNA: TGCAGTGCTAGGCCCTGGACCAACTATGGCTACACCTTC.

This clonotype was recorded a few times. The rearrangement links TRBV6-5 to TRBJ2-1, with D hard to call. Germline V CDR1 and CDR2: MNHEY, SVGAGI. V dropped 6 bases and J dropped 3 bases, with 9 bases sitting between them. CDR3 size: 13 residues. The CDR3 DNA sequence: TGTGCCAGCAGGCTCTCAGACTACAATGAGCAGTTCTTC. This translates into CASRLSDYNEQFF.

This clonotype showed up just a few times. A read error may produce the germline difference seen at one junction end. The rearrangement links TRBV2 to TRBJ2-7; no definite D call. In germline, CDR1 is SNHLY, CDR2 FYNNEI. The CDR3 spans 15 residues. The CDR3 loop reads CASSGPEKASYEQYF. As DNA, the CDR3 is TGTGCCAGCAGTGGGCCGGAAAAAGCCTCCTACGAGCAGTACTTT.

The chain uses TRBV19 and TRBJ2-7; D uncertain. V was cut by 5 bases and J by 2 bases, with 7 bases left in between. Germline V lookup: CDR1 LNHDA, CDR2 SQIVND (reference sequence). The CDR3 is 12 amino acids. The CDR3 loop reads CASSQGTYEQYF. The CDR3, as DNA: TGTGCCAGTAGTCAAGGAACCTACGAGCAGTACTTC.

This clonotype was seen more than once but under ten times. The V call is TRBV5-1, the J call TRBJ2-1, with D uncertain. This CDR3 is built from 14 residues. Trimming stripped 0 bases from V and 5 bases from J, with 9 bases between. Germline lookup yields CDR1 SGHRS and CDR2 YFSETQ. CDR3 sequence reads: CASSLDTVDNEQFF. CDR3 coding DNA: TGCGCCAGCAGCTTGGACACAGTCGACAATGAGCAGTTCTTC.

The gene calls are TRBV7-6 and TRBJ2-5; D not certain. The CDR3 loop spans 13 amino acids. The germline V gene has CDR1 SGHVS and CDR2 FNYEAQ. The V end was cut by 5 bases, the J end by 1 base, with 8 bases between. The CDR3 region is CASSPNPQETQYF. In DNA, the CDR3 is TGTGCCAGCAGCCCCAACCCCCAAGAGACCCAGTACTTC.

A few counts support this clonotype. V usage is TRBV6-2 or TRBV6-3 and J usage is TRBJ1-5; D might be TRBD1 (5 bases). Germline CDR1 MNHEY, CDR2 SVGEGT. Trimming stripped 6 bases from V and 7 bases from J, with 22 bases between. This CDR3 contains 16 residues. As DNA, the CDR3 is TGTGCCAGCAGCTCCATCGGGACGGCTGCAGGACAGCCCCAGCATTTT. Translated: CASSSIGTAAGQPQHF.

This clonotype was seen only a few times. V gene TRBV12-3 or TRBV12-4 combines with J gene TRBJ1-5; no clear D. Trimming shortened V by 6 bases and J by 5 bases, and 11 bases separated the two germline ends. CDR3 length equals 13 residues. The CDR3 protein is CASRGSRDQPQHF. The CDR3 nucleotides are TGTGCCAGCAGAGGGAGTAGGGATCAGCCCCAGCATTTT.

This clonotype was seen many times. V and J are TRBV6-5 and TRBJ1-4; TRBD1 matches at 7 bases. The CDR3 covers 15 residues. Germline CDR1 reads MNHEY; CDR2 reads SVGAGI. Trimming removed 3 bases from V and 4 bases from J; junction bases left unmatched: 5. CDR3: CASSYGDRDNEKLFF. The CDR3 nucleotides are TGTGCCAGCAGTTATGGAGACAGGGATAATGAAAAACTGTTTTTT.

The V and J genes are TRBV19 and TRBJ2-1; tentatively, D is TRBD1 (6 bases). Deletions cut 2 bases from V and 7 bases from J, with 18 bases between. The CDR3 loop spans 16 amino acids. Germline CDR1 and CDR2: LNHDA and SQIVND (reference sequence). CDR3 amino acids: CASSINTGTPRNEQFF. The CDR3 nucleotides are TGTGCCAGTAGTATAAATACCGGGACACCCAGGAATGAGCAGTTCTTC.

V is TRBV6-5 and J is TRBJ1-5, with 7 bases identical to TRBD1. Germline CDR1 is MNHEY and CDR2 is SVGAGI. The junction had 8 bases not matched to a gene; V was cut back by 6 bases and J by 6 bases. There are 14 residues in the CDR3. CDR3 amino acids: CASRPTGAGQPQHF. Written as DNA, the CDR3 is TGTGCCAGCAGACCTACAGGGGCCGGTCAGCCCCAGCATTTT.

There are many counts of this clonotype. This chain links TRBV5-1 with TRBJ2-3; no clear D. CDR1 is SGHRS and CDR2 is YFSETQ in the germline V gene. Deletions cut 4 bases from V and 4 bases from J, with 7 bases between. The length of the CDR3 is 12 residues. CDR3 loop: CASSHAPDTQYF. The CDR3, as DNA: TGCGCCAGCAGCCATGCCCCAGATACGCAGTATTTT.

J is TRBJ2-3 and V is TRBV6-2 or TRBV6-3; 12 bases line up with TRBD2. Germline CDR1 MNHEY, CDR2 SVGEGT. The CDR3 is made up of 18 amino acids. The ends lost 5 bases at V and 1 base at J; junction bases unmatched: 10. The CDR3 DNA reads TGTGCCAGCAGTGTCTCTAGCGGGGGGGCCGTTGGCACAGATACGCAGTATTTT. Amino acid sequence: CASSVSSGGAVGTDTQYF.

This sequence joins TRBV6-2 or TRBV6-3 and TRBJ2-7, with D perhaps TRBD1 (6 bases). This CDR3 spans 14 amino acids. Trimming pared 9 bases from V and 6 bases from J, leaving 21 bases between. Germline CDR1 is MNHEY and CDR2 is SVGEGT. For the CDR3, the DNA is TGTGCCAGTCAGGGGACGGGCGATCGTCGCGAGCAGTACTTC. This sequence encodes CASQGTGDRREQYF.

The V gene is TRBV6-2 or TRBV6-3, the J gene TRBJ2-5; TRBD2 matches 8 bases. The CDR3 length is 14 residues. The V gene end was trimmed by 6 bases and the J gene end by 7 bases; junction bases not matched to a gene: 10. Germline assignment: CDR1 MNHEY and CDR2 SVGEGT. The CDR3 nucleotides read TGTGCCAGCAGCGGGGGGGGGATGGATCGGACCCAGTACTTC. Translated: CASSGGGMDRTQYF.

The chain uses TRBV9 and TRBJ2-7; TRBD2 matches at 10 bases. Germline V CDR1 and CDR2: SGDLS, YYNGEE. The V segment lost 4 bases and the J segment 0 bases; nucleotides outside the gene matches: 4. This CDR3 has 15 amino acids. This CDR3 is CASSFSGGFSYEQYF. The CDR3 DNA sequence: TGTGCCAGCAGCTTTAGCGGGGGGTTCTCCTACGAGCAGTACTTC.

This chain uses TRBV10-3 with TRBJ2-2; no clear D. Germline-derived CDR1 and CDR2 are ENHRY and SYGVKD. V was clipped by 6 bases and J by 3 bases, with 14 bases between them. The CDR3 covers 15 residues. The CDR3 is CAISIGSADTGELFF. In nucleotides, the CDR3 is TGTGCCATCAGCATAGGATCTGCGGACACCGGGGAGCTGTTTTTT.

This clonotype was detected only a few times. The chain links TRBV20-1 to TRBJ1-3; D ambiguous. Germline V gene lookup returns CDR1 DFQATT and CDR2 SNEGSKA (reference sequence). Trimming shortened V by 5 bases and J by 1 base, and 12 bases separated the two germline ends. This CDR3 is 14 amino acids long. CDR3 loop: CSAWTRHSGNTIYF. In DNA form, the CDR3 reads TGCAGTGCTTGGACGCGACATTCTGGAAACACCATATATTTT.

In this sample, this clonotype turned up many times. At one end, the junction sequence differs from germline, possibly due to a read error. The J gene is TRBJ2-1, the V gene TRBV7-9, with D perhaps TRBD1 (6 bases). The CDR3 loop spans 13 amino acids. The germline V gene encodes CDR1 SEHNR and CDR2 FQNEAQ (reference sequence). CDR3 coding DNA: TGCGCCAGCAGCTTACAGGGATACAATGAGCAGTTCTTC. Translation gives CASSLQGYNEQFF.

This clonotype was observed a few times. The chain couples TRBV2 to TRBJ2-6; D unresolved. This CDR3 is 17 amino acids long. CDR1 is SNHLY, CDR2 FYNNEI, per germline. Trimming shortened V by 3 bases and J by 3 bases, and 15 bases separated the two germline ends. CDR3 residues: CASSEMRPHYGANVLTF. The DNA for the CDR3 is TGTGCCAGCAGTGAGATGCGGCCCCACTATGGGGCCAACGTCCTGACTTTC.

The sample holds a few counts of this clonotype. The chain joins TRBV3-1 to TRBJ1-1; D not resolved. The CDR3 totals 14 residues. CDR1 is LGHDT, CDR2 YNNKEL, per germline (reference sequence). V lost 3 bases and J lost 4, with 12 bases in between. The chain's CDR3 is CASSHTVGSTEAFF. The CDR3 DNA follows: TGTGCCAGCAGCCATACAGTCGGGAGCACTGAAGCTTTCTTT. Combining the CDR3 with reference TRBV3-1 and TRBJ1-1 gives the whole variable domain DTAVSQTPKYLVTQMGNDKSIKCEQNLGHDTMYWYKQDSKKFLKIMFSYNNKELIINETVPNRFSPKSPDKAHLNLHINSLELGDSAVYFCASSHTVGSTEAFFGQGTRLTVV.